This entry concerns a single TCR beta chain. These data belong to a study of blood T cell repertoires in COVID-19. TCRdb keeps only in-frame clones here, not all; method: immunoSEQ multiplex PCR. The table lists roughly 340,000 clones, over 70% of them singletons, with more than 5% in the top ten. Seattle researchers signed up patients amid active infection and tracked them longitudinally. The CDR3 is 13 amino acids. V was clipped by 0 bases and J by 5 bases, with 7 bases between them. Germline values: CDR1 MNHEY, CDR2 SVGAGI. Sequences were obtained from peripheral blood. The clonotype was recovered from a woman in her 50s with COVID-19, enrolled during active disease. The V and J genes are TRBV6-5 and TRBJ1-2; D is possibly TRBD1 (6 bases). The CDR3 is CASSYSRGYGYTF. Here the CDR3 DNA reads TGTGCCAGCAGTTACTCCAGGGGTTATGGCTACACCTTC.